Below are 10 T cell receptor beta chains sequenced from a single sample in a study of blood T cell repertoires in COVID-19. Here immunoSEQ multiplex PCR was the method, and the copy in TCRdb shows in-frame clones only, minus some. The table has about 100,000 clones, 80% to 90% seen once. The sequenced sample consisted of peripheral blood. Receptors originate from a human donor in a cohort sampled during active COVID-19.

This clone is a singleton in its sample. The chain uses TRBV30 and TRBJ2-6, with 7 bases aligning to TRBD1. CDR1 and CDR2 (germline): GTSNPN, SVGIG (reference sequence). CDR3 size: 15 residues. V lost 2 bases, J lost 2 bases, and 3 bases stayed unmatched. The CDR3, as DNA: TGTGCCTGGAGTAAGGGGGCTACTGGGGCCAACGTCCTGACTTTC. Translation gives CAWSKGATGANVLTF.

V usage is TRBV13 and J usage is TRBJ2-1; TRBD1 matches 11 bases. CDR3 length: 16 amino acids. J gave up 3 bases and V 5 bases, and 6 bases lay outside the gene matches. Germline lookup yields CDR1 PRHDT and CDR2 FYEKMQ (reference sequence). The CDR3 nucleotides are TGTGCCAGCAGCCCGATCGGGACAGGGGGCTACAATGAGCAGTTCTTC. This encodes CASSPIGTGGYNEQFF.

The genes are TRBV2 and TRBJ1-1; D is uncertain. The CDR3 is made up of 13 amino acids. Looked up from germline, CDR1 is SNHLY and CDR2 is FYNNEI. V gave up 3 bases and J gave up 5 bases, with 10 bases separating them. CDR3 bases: TGTGCCAGCAGTGAGGTCCGGGAGACTGAAGCTTTCTTT. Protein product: CASSEVRETEAFF.

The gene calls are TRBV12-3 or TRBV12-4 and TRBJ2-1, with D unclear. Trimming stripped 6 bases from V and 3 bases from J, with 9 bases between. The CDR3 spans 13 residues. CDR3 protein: CASRPSYYNEQFF. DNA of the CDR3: TGTGCCAGCAGGCCGTCCTACTACAATGAGCAGTTCTTC.

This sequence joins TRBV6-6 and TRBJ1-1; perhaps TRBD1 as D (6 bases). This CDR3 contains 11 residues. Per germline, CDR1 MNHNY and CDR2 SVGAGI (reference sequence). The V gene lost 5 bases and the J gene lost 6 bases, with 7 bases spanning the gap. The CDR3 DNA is TGTGCCAGCAGTCGACAGGCTGAAGCTTTCTTT. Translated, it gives CASSRQAEAFF.

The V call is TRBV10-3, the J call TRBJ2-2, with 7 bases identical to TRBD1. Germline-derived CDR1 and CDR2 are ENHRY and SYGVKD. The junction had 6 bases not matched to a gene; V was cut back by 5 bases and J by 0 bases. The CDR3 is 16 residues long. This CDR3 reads CAISTPRGPNTGELFF. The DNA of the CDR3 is TGTGCCATCAGTACCCCGAGGGGGCCGAACACCGGGGAGCTGTTTTTT.

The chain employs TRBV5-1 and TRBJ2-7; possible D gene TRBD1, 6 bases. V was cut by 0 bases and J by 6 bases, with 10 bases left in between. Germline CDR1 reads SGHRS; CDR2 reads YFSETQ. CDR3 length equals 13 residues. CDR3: CASSLDRVGEQYF. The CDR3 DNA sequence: TGCGCCAGCAGCTTGGACAGGGTAGGCGAGCAGTACTTC. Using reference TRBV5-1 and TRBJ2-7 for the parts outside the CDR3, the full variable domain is KAGVTQTPRYLIKTRGQQVTLSCSPISGHRSVSWYQQTPGQGLQFLFEYFSETQRNKGNFPGRFSGRQFSNSRSEMNVSTLELGDSALYLCASSLDRVGEQYFGPGTRLTVT.

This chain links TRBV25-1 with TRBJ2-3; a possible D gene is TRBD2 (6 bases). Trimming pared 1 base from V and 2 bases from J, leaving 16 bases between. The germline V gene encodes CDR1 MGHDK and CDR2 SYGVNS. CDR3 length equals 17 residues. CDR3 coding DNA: TGTGCCAGCAGTGAATTTCGGCTTAGCGGTGACACAGATACGCAGTATTTT. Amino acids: CASSEFRLSGDTDTQYF.

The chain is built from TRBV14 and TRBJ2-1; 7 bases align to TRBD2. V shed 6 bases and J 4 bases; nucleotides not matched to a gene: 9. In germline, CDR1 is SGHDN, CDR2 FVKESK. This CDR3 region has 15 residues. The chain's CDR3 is CASSRSSGLYNEQFF. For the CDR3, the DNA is TGTGCCAGCAGTCGAAGTAGCGGGCTTTACAATGAGCAGTTCTTC.

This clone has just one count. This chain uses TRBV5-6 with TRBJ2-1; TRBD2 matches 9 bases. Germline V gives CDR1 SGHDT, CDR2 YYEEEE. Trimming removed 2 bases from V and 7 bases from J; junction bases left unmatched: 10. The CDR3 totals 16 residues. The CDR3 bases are TGTGCCAGCAGCTTCAGACTAGCGGCCCCGGGGAATGAGCAGTTCTTC. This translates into CASSFRLAAPGNEQFF.